Given below is one T cell receptor beta chain in context. What it binds is unknown. From germline, CDR1 is MNHNS and CDR2 SASEGT. This CDR3 has 11 residues. The V end lost 6 bases, the J end lost 7 bases, and 9 bases lay between the germline ends. Amplification yielded TCR beta CDR3 regions, with RNA transcripts as the source. A first-round RT-PCR of the TCR CDR3 used the HTBI primer set. From the multiplex PCR reads, TCRdb called clonotypes with MiXCR, one entry per CDR3 protein. Here the sample spans 330,000 or so distinct CDR3 sequences, roughly 19% being singletons. This record comes from a study of T cells in Graves' hyperthyroidism and ophthalmopathy. Whole-study results and caveats: Most expanded thyroid clonotypes above 0.001 also appeared in blood. Before onset, ophthalmopathy was predicted by the model a median roughly six months earlier.

The V and J genes are TRBV6-1 and TRBJ1-2; TRBD1 is a possible D gene (5 bases). The TCR originated in a man aged 50 to 60 with Graves' ophthalmopathy. The material sequenced was blood. CDR3 nucleotide sequence: TGTGCCAGCAGCAAAAGGGGTGGCTACACCTTC. This translates into CASSKRGGYTF.